The entry below describes one TCR beta chain. This clonotype was seen more than once but under ten times. The target of this receptor is not known. Per-base qualities were not stored, and no clone one base away is much larger. The Immunoverse kit was used to build TCR libraries from roughly 440 ng RNA, with molecular barcoded adaptors covering alpha/delta and beta/gamma chains. The same RNA used for transcriptome sequencing was used for TCR library preparation. TCR libraries were sequenced on an Illumina HiSeq 4000 with 2 x 150 cycles. Per the authors' processing: TCR reads were aligned to human V, D, J and C references and assembled into CDR3 clonotypes with MiXCR, including quality filtering and error correction. The tcR package in R was used to analyze clonotype counts and gene usage diversity. Raw mapping reads were checked after the RNA-seq reads had been mapped by STAR aligner version 2.5.3a onto the human GRCh37 genome. To test how sequencing depth affected the clonotypes detected, IR-seq fastq files were randomly downsampled with Seqtk 1.3. TCRdb passed the public sequencing reads through fastp at Q25 and MiXCR, retaining productive beta sequences. Each entry merges the rows of one CDR3 protein and shows their most common DNA and genes. The V and J calls were determined by TCRdb, not by the authors. This sample comprises roughly 93,000 distinct CDR3 sequences, roughly 21% of them detected only once. Clones ranked in the top ten supply approximately 10% of the sample.

The data were taken from a study of read filtering for tumor transcriptome and immune sequencing (dated by TCRdb to 2018 to 2020). Describing the broader study: The cohort had 17 male and approximately 14 female patients with a mean age of roughly 64 years, ranging from about 45 to 85. Under revised international staging, 8 patients fell into R-ISS I, some 15 into R-ISS II and about 7 into R-ISS III. After DNase treatment, whole-transcriptome libraries were prepared with the TruSeq RNA Access Library Prep Kit. Per sample, about 4.05 to 10.27 million TCR-region mapped reads were obtained with IR-seq, compared with only 85 to 1273 with RNA-seq. The study compared TCR repertoires from targeted immune repertoire sequencing and bulk whole-transcriptome sequencing run on the same bone marrow samples. As a main aim, a read-filtering strategy for immune repertoire data was addressed, with the specific question being whether clonotypes supported by a single read should be removed. Overall study results and their limits: The sorted CD138-negative fraction was composed of a mixed bone marrow immune population rather than of purified T cells. Compared with RNA-seq, IR-seq captured clonotypes at much greater depth and more reliably, and a smaller IR-seq throughput was enough to identify most of the shared clonotypes. When single-read clonotypes were removed, the proportions of shared clonotypes in IR-seq and RNA-seq correlated more strongly. In IR-seq, roughly four fifths of clonotypes but about 4% of total reads were represented by single-read clonotypes, whereas in RNA-seq, about 70% of clonotypes and around 45% of reads were represented by single-read clonotypes.

The trim is 6 bases for V and 1 base for J, with a gap of 12 bases between the germline ends. CDR1 is given as MDHEN and CDR2 as SYDVKM, both from the germline V gene. Including cysteine and phenylalanine, the CDR3 has 14 amino acids. Only CDR3 DNA is held: 42 bases, read in frame from base 1. Each patient had bone marrow sampled at the time of active disease. Bone marrow mononuclear cells were isolated by Ficoll-Hypaque density gradient centrifugation. Myeloma plasma cells were removed and CD138-negative cells were obtained by negative selection following labeling with CD138 magnetic microbeads on a MACS separator. Flow cytometry with CD138 antibodies on an Attune NxT was used to check how pure the isolated cells were. TRIzol reagent was used to extract total RNA, which was then quantified with a NanoDrop spectrophotometer. Paired RNA-seq and IR-seq were performed on the CD138-negative bone marrow sample of each patient.

The sequence came from a donor at least 40 years old with multiple myeloma. The rearrangement combines TRBV28 with TRBJ2-5; the D region possibly corresponds to TRBD1 (6 bases align). The specimen was a population of CD138-negative cells sorted from bone marrow. The sample's cell subset or site, from its label and the paper: bone marrow mononuclear cells depleted of CD138+ plasma/myeloma cells by negative magnetic selection. The nucleotide sequence reads TGTGCCAGCAGGGTTGGGGGCCCCCAAGAGACCCAGTACTTC. This sequence encodes CASRVGGPQETQYF.